A selection of T cell receptor beta chains follows, all from one sample in a study of CD8+CD57+ T cells in acquired aplastic anemia. TCRdb ran MiXCR on the reads and lists one entry per CDR3 protein. There are around 170,000 distinct CDR3 sequences in the sample; approximately 46% occur only once, and around 2.9% lies in the top ten. The source material was sorted CD4+, CD8+, or CD8+CD57+ T cells (not recorded which) from PBMCs. All receptors come from a human donor in good health. The CDR3 runs from the conserved cysteine through the conserved F or W. A D gene is named only where the DNA matches it firmly. Not every row has a clone size; where given, it reads once, few, many or a size class.

D: TRBD1; size: -; V: TRBV28; J: TRBJ2-7; DNA: TGTGCCAGCAGGGGACAGGGGGGGAACTCCTACGAGCAGTACTTC; CDR3: CASRGQGGNSYEQYF
D: TRBD1; size: many; V: TRBV6-1; J: TRBJ2-7; DNA: TGTGCCAGCAGCGTACCGGGACAGGGGATCTACGAGCAGTACTTC; CDR3: CASSVPGQGIYEQYF
D: -; size: -; V: TRBV15; J: TRBJ1-3; DNA: TGTGCCACCAGCAGAGTAGGGCCCGGAAACACCATATATTTT; CDR3: CATSRVGPGNTIYF
D: -; size: few; V: TRBV6-5; J: TRBJ2-5; DNA: TGTGCCAGCCGAACAAGCGGAAACCAAGAGACCCAGTACTTC; CDR3: CASRTSGNQETQYF
D: -; size: once; V: TRBV29-1; J: TRBJ1-1; DNA: TGCAGCGCCCAGGGACCGGGGGTGGTAACTTTCTTT; CDR3: CSAQGPGVVTFF
D: TRBD1; size: -; V: TRBV15; J: TRBJ2-5; DNA: TGTGCCACCAGCAGAGACGACAGGGGGGCATCCCAAGAGACCCAGTACTTC; CDR3: CATSRDDRGASQETQYF
D: -; size: few; V: TRBV7-9; J: TRBJ2-3; DNA: TGTGCCAGCAGCTTTACCGGGTCAGATACGCAGTATTTT; CDR3: CASSFTGSDTQYF
D: -; size: -; V: TRBV10-3; J: TRBJ2-3; DNA: TGTGCCACCACGGGACGGTCAACAGATACGCAGTATTTT; CDR3: CATTGRSTDTQYF
D: -; size: -; V: TRBV2; J: TRBJ2-2; DNA: TGTGCCAGCGTGACTAGGAAAGGCACCGGGGAGCTGTTTTTT; CDR3: CASVTRKGTGELFF
D: -; size: many; V: TRBV3-1; J: TRBJ1-1; DNA: TGTGCCAGCAGCCAAGTGACGGGGGCTGAAGCTTTCTTT; CDR3: CASSQVTGAEAFF
D: -; size: many; V: TRBV20-1; J: TRBJ2-3; DNA: TGCAGTGCTAGACTGGCTGGCACAGATACGCAGTATTTT; CDR3: CSARLAGTDTQYF
D: -; size: -; V: TRBV6-5; J: TRBJ2-6; DNA: TGTGCCAGCAGTTGGGGGCAGGGGGCCAACGTCCTGACTTTC; CDR3: CASSWGQGANVLTF
D: TRBD2; size: many; V: TRBV6-1; J: TRBJ2-7; DNA: TGTGCCAGCACCGTTACAGGACTAGGAGCCTACGAGCAGTACTTC; CDR3: CASTVTGLGAYEQYF
D: TRBD1; size: -; V: TRBV6-1; J: TRBJ1-4; DNA: TGTGCCATCCTAAGGGACAGAAATGAAAAACTGTTTTTT; CDR3: CAILRDRNEKLFF
D: -; size: many; V: TRBV24-1; J: TRBJ2-3; DNA: TGTGCCACCAGCGGGAGCCAGCCTAGCACAGATACGCAGTATTTT; CDR3: CATSGSQPSTDTQYF
D: -; size: -; V: TRBV29-1; J: TRBJ2-1; DNA: TGCAGCGTTGCCGCTGGCAGCGGATCCAATGAGCAGTTCTTC; CDR3: CSVAAGSGSNEQFF
D: TRBD2; size: once; V: TRBV20-1; J: TRBJ2-3; DNA: TGCAGTGCCAACCCCCTGGGTAGCGGGATCGAAACGCAGTATTTT; CDR3: CSANPLGSGIETQYF
D: TRBD2; size: many; V: TRBV19; J: TRBJ2-1; DNA: TGTGCCAGTAGTATAGATCTGGCTAGCGGGGCATACAATGAGCAGTTCTTC; CDR3: CASSIDLASGAYNEQFF
D: -; size: once; V: TRBV24-1; J: TRBJ1-2; DNA: TGTGCCACCAGTGATTCTAGTAAGGCTAACTATGGCTACACCTTC; CDR3: CATSDSSKANYGYTF
D: TRBD2; size: -; V: TRBV16; J: TRBJ2-5; DNA: TGTGCCAGCAGGGGACTAGCGGGAGGGTACCAAGAGACCCAGTACTTC; CDR3: CASRGLAGGYQETQYF
D: -; size: many; V: TRBV25-1; J: TRBJ1-4; DNA: TGTGCCAGCGTGAGCCCGGCTAATGAAAAACTGTTTTTT; CDR3: CASVSPANEKLFF
D: -; size: -; V: TRBV7-2; J: TRBJ1-1; DNA: TGTGCCAGCAGCTTAGGGGGCACCACTGAAGCTTTCTTT; CDR3: CASSLGGTTEAFF